Shown below are 23 T cell receptor beta chains from a single sample sequenced in a study of T-cell reconstitution after alpha-beta-depleted transplantation in children. Preparing the TCRbeta library involved the use of unique molecular identifiers. TCRdb re-called the PCR reads through MiXCR, storing one row per CDR3 protein. The profile shows 500,000 to 600,000 distinct CDR3 sequences, approximately 32% of them singletons. The sequences come from PBMCs from the stem cell graft donor, collected from the stem cell graft. The receptor source for this set is a human donor who donated a stem cell graft to a child with aplastic anemia.

This clonotype was counted only a few times. The rearrangement joins TRBV24-1 to TRBJ2-7, with D perhaps TRBD1 (5 bases). The CDR3 spans 15 residues. The germline CDR1 and CDR2 sequences are KGHDR and SFDVKD. V dropped 1 base and J dropped 2 bases, with 11 bases sitting between them. This CDR3 reads CATSDFGAGTYEQYF. In nucleotides, the CDR3 is TGTGCCACCAGTGATTTTGGGGCAGGGACCTACGAGCAGTACTTC.

The rearrangement uses TRBV20-1 and TRBJ2-2; tentatively, D is TRBD1 (6 bases). CDR1 is DFQATT, CDR2 SNEGSKA, per germline (reference sequence). The CDR3 has 15 amino acids. The V gene lost 5 bases and the J gene lost 1 base, with 14 bases spanning the gap. The CDR3 spells CSAGGLRGNTGELFF. DNA for the CDR3: TGCAGTGCTGGGGGCCTTAGGGGGAACACCGGGGAGCTGTTTTTT.

There are a few counts of this clonotype. The V and J genes are TRBV19 and TRBJ2-1; D unclear. Trimming stripped 3 bases from V and 8 bases from J, with 17 bases between. The germline CDR1 and CDR2 sequences are LNHDA and SQIVND (reference sequence). The CDR3 contains 15 residues. This chain's CDR3 is CASSMVNLGIDEQFF. CDR3 DNA sequence: TGTGCCAGTAGTATGGTCAACCTGGGAATCGATGAGCAGTTCTTC. The variable domain in full, completed from reference TRBV19 and TRBJ2-1, reads DGGITQSPKYLFRKEGQNVTLSCEQNLNHDAMYWYRQDPGQGLRLIYYSQIVNDFQKGDIAEGYSVSREKKESFPLTVTSAQKNPTAFYLCASSMVNLGIDEQFFGPGTRLTVL.

In its sample, this clonotype was seen a few times. The V call is TRBV5-1, the J call TRBJ2-3, with 9 bases fitting TRBD2. Germline V CDR1 and CDR2: SGHRS, YFSETQ. The CDR3 covers 16 residues. With V trimmed by 3 bases and J by 0 bases, 5 bases remained unmatched. CDR3 sequence: CASSSQREVSTDTQYF. DNA for the CDR3: TGCGCCAGCAGCTCCCAGCGGGAGGTTAGCACAGATACGCAGTATTTT.

The chain is built from TRBV4-3 and TRBJ2-7; 8 bases agree with TRBD2. Germline V gives CDR1 LGHNA, CDR2 YSLEER. The CDR3 is 13 amino acids. V was pared by 0 bases and J by 7 bases, with 2 bases of the junction left unmatched. The CDR3 DNA is TGCGCCAGCAGCCAAGACCTAGCGGGTGAGCAGTACGTC. This encodes CASSQDLAGEQYV.

This clonotype showed up just a few times. The V and J genes are TRBV12-3 or TRBV12-4 and TRBJ1-6, with D possibly being TRBD1 (5 bases). The CDR3 extends over 14 amino acids. V lost 3 bases to trimming and J lost 6 bases, with 9 bases between them. The CDR3 region has the DNA TGTGCCAGCAGTTTTTCACAGGCTAATTCACCCCTCCACTTT. It specifies CASSFSQANSPLHF.

This clonotype was seen only a few times. This chain joins TRBV6-1 and TRBJ1-1; D perhaps matches TRBD1 (5 bases). CDR3 length: 14 amino acids. Germline CDR1 MNHNS, CDR2 SASEGT. V lost 6 bases to trimming and J lost 5 bases, with 16 bases between them. This CDR3 reads CASSPRGGVTEAFF. The CDR3 DNA reads TGTGCCAGCAGCCCGCGGGGGGGAGTGACTGAAGCTTTCTTT.

This clonotype has a handful of counts. This rearrangement joins TRBV28 to TRBJ2-3; possible D gene TRBD2, 6 bases. Germline V gives CDR1 MDHEN, CDR2 SYDVKM. Between the trimmed V and J ends, which lost 5 bases and 6 bases, there was a span of 18 bases. This CDR3 comprises 15 residues. CDR3 sequence: CASSPPRARGDTQYF. Here the CDR3 DNA reads TGTGCCAGCAGTCCCCCCCGAGCCCGGGGGGATACGCAGTATTTT.

This clonotype has just one count. The chain has TRBV5-6 and TRBJ2-4; 14 bases match TRBD2. V lost 5 bases to trimming and J lost 4 bases; unmatched junction nucleotides: 8. The CDR3 extends over 17 amino acids. Germline-derived CDR1 and CDR2 are SGHDT and YYEEEE. This CDR3 is CASRARGLAGAKNIQYF. CDR3 nucleotides: TGTGCCAGCAGGGCTCGGGGACTAGCGGGAGCTAAAAACATTCAGTACTTC.

The chain carries TRBV15 and TRBJ2-5, with D perhaps matching TRBD2 (6 bases). CDR3 length: 14 residues. Trimming left V 0 bases short and J 5 bases short, with 10 bases between. Germline V gene sequence: CDR1 LNHNV, CDR2 YYDKDF (reference sequence). CDR3 sequence reads: CATSRDRDSETQYF. CDR3 DNA sequence: TGTGCCACCAGCAGAGACCGGGACTCGGAGACCCAGTACTTC.

The chain combines TRBV20-1 with TRBJ2-7, with D unclear. V was cut by 0 bases and J by 3 bases, with 0 bases left in between. CDR3 length equals 10 residues. The V gene's germline CDR1 is DFQATT and CDR2 SNEGSKA (reference sequence). CDR3 residues: CSARDYEQYF. DNA of the CDR3: TGCAGTGCTAGAGACTACGAGCAGTACTTC.

This clonotype was detected only a few times. The J gene is TRBJ2-2, the V gene TRBV20-1, with TRBD2 matching 8 bases. J was trimmed by 4 bases and V by 5 bases; bases with no gene match: 6. This CDR3 has 14 amino acids. From germline, CDR1 is DFQATT and CDR2 SNEGSKA (reference sequence). CDR3 in amino acids: CSAGNSGSTGELFF. The DNA for the CDR3 is TGCAGTGCTGGTAACAGCGGGAGCACCGGGGAGCTGTTTTTT.

Here the CDR3 DNA reads TGCAGTGCTAGACGGGTTTTAGCGGGAGGCTACAATGAGCAGTTCTTC. This codes for CSARRVLAGGYNEQFF. The chain links TRBV20-1 to TRBJ2-1; 10 positions match TRBD2. V shed 2 bases, J shed 3 bases, and the junction held 7 bases outside the gene matches. This CDR3 has 16 amino acids. Germline CDR1 is DFQATT and CDR2 is SNEGSKA (reference sequence).

The table lists this clonotype with a few counts. The rearrangement joins TRBV5-5 to TRBJ1-1, with a possible D match to TRBD1 (5 bases). The CDR3 extends over 15 amino acids. Trimming stripped 4 bases from V and 0 bases from J, with 13 bases between. Germline loops: CDR1 SGHKS, CDR2 YYEKEE (reference sequence). CDR3 residues: CASSPGDWMNTEAFF. For the CDR3, the DNA is TGTGCCAGCAGCCCGGGGGATTGGATGAACACTGAAGCTTTCTTT.

This sequence joins TRBV11-2 and TRBJ1-1; D might be TRBD1 (5 bases). Trimming pared 5 bases from V and 2 bases from J, leaving 15 bases between. Germline CDR1 SGHAT, CDR2 FQNNGV. This CDR3 region has 15 residues. Here the CDR3 DNA reads TGTGCCAGCAGCCCAAGGGGTATGGGTAACACTGAAGCTTTCTTT. Amino acids: CASSPRGMGNTEAFF.

This clonotype has more than one count but fewer than ten. This chain connects TRBV7-2 to TRBJ1-4; D unresolved. The CDR3 is 12 amino acids. Germline V gene data show CDR1 as SGHTA and CDR2 as FQGNSA. Trimming shortened V by 1 base and J by 10 bases, and 7 bases separated the two germline ends. This chain's CDR3 is CASSLEQPKLFF. As DNA, the CDR3 is TGTGCCAGCAGCTTAGAACAGCCAAAACTGTTTTTT.

This sequence joins TRBV10-3 and TRBJ1-5; TRBD1 agrees at 11 bases. Germline V lookup: CDR1 ENHRY, CDR2 SYGVKD. This CDR3 region has 17 residues. The J segment lost 7 bases and the V segment lost 0 bases, leaving 8 bases of the junction unmatched. DNA for the CDR3: TGTGCCATCAGTGAGTCGATGGACAGGGGGCGATCCCAGCCCCAGCATTTT. It specifies CAISESMDRGRSQPQHF.

In its sample, this clonotype was seen many times. The chain recombines TRBV20-1 with TRBJ1-2, with D possibly matching TRBD1 (6 bases). V lost 2 bases and J 8 bases, leaving 21 bases between the germline ends. The CDR3 length is 15 residues. CDR1 is DFQATT, CDR2 SNEGSKA, per germline (reference sequence). The CDR3 is CSARIRDTGTTGYTF. The CDR3 DNA is TGCAGTGCTAGAATCCGGGACACGGGGACTACGGGCTACACCTTC.

This clonotype was counted a single time. The chain has TRBV5-4 and TRBJ2-7; 7 nucleotides agree with TRBD1. Germline values: CDR1 SGHNT, CDR2 YYREEE (reference sequence). The CDR3 has 14 residues. Trimming removed 3 bases from V and 3 bases from J; junction bases left unmatched: 6. CDR3 sequence (DNA): TGTGCCAGCAGCTACGGGACAGCTTACTACGAGCAGTACGTC. Its translation is CASSYGTAYYEQYV.

The genes are TRBV28 and TRBJ1-4; tentative D call: TRBD1 (5 bases). The CDR3 is made up of 12 amino acids. Trimming removed 11 bases at V and 0 bases at J, with 7 bases between. Per the germline V gene, CDR1 is MDHEN and CDR2 is SYDVKM. This chain's CDR3 is CAGGATNEKLFF. In nucleotides, the CDR3 is TGTGCCGGGGGAGCAACTAATGAAAAACTGTTTTTT.

The rearrangement uses TRBV12-3 or TRBV12-4 and TRBJ1-1; no firm D call. V lost 6 bases to trimming and J lost 4 bases, with 18 bases between them. The CDR3 runs 15 residues. CDR3 sequence (DNA): TGTGCCAGCAGCCTTTTTTCGGGGAGTGGCACTGAAGCTTTCTTT. Amino acid sequence: CASSLFSGSGTEAFF.

This clonotype was recorded a few times. The chain joins TRBV7-9 to TRBJ2-6, with a tentative D call TRBD1 (6 bases). V was shortened by 1 base and J by 4 bases, with 11 bases between the two germline ends. This CDR3 has 16 residues. CDR1 is SEHNR and CDR2 is FQNEAQ in the germline V gene (reference sequence). The CDR3 DNA follows: TGTGCCAGCAGCTTAGTAACAGGGCGCGGGGCCAACGTCCTGACTTTC. Amino acids: CASSLVTGRGANVLTF. The entire variable domain, with the rest obtained from reference TRBV7-9 and TRBJ2-6, is as follows: DTGVSQNPRHKITKRGQNVTFRCDPISEHNRLYWYRQTLGQGPEFLTYFQNEAQLEKSRLLSDRFSAERPKGSFSTLEIQRTEQGDSAMYLCASSLVTGRGANVLTFGAGSRLTVL.

This clonotype was seen only a few times. The chain's CDR3 is CASSFGRQGYTF. CDR3 nucleotide sequence: TGTGCCAGCAGTTTTGGCAGGCAGGGCTACACCTTC. V and J are TRBV12-3 or TRBV12-4 and TRBJ1-2; D uncertain. Trimming took off 3 bases at V and 8 bases at J, with 10 bases between the two ends. The CDR3 consists of 12 residues.